This TCR beta chain was captured in a study of graft-versus-host responses after intestinal transplantation. Regarding this clone: The antigen is not known.

Notes on the study in general: There were GvH clones found in recipient marrow, and some of them appeared first in ileum or blood.

Measured with immunoSEQ multiplex PCR; TCRdb has only the in-frame clones, and not every one. The sample contains tens of thousands of clones, roughly 90% of which appear only once. Looked up from germline, CDR1 is GTSNPN and CDR2 is SVGIG (reference sequence). The V and J ends lost 2 bases and 4 bases respectively, with 15 bases between them. The CDR3 runs 15 residues. The V and J genes are TRBV30 and TRBJ1-5, with a weak D call TRBD1 (6 bases). The clonotype was recovered from a human donor who received an intestinal transplant. This sample comprised unstimulated CD4+ T cells sorted from spleen or lymph node cells, obtained before intestinal transplant. CDR3 in amino acids: CAWSSATGLNQPQHF. CDR3 sequence (DNA): TGTGCCTGGAGTTCGGCAACAGGGTTGAATCAGCCCCAGCATTTT.